Listed below are T cell receptor beta chains from one sample, sequenced in a study of T cell changes during pregnancy in multiple sclerosis. Here immunoSEQ multiplex PCR was the method, and the copy in TCRdb shows in-frame clones only, minus some. In the table there are almost 95,000 clones, more than 85% of which are singletons. Sequencing used peripheral blood, obtained in the first trimester of pregnancy. Receptor source: a female donor with multiple sclerosis, enrolled in a pregnancy study. CDR3s include the opening cysteine and the closing phenylalanine or tryptophan. The order of the fields is clone size, D gene, J gene, V gene, CDR3 protein, CDR3 DNA. D genes are given only for firm matches. The listing skips clone size in some rows; elsewhere it reads once, few, many or a size class.

>NA|NA|TRBJ1-5|TRBV6-4
CASSERGHQPQHF
TGTGCCAGCAGTGAAAGGGGCCATCAGCCCCAGCATTTT
>NA|NA|TRBJ1-5|TRBV2
CASNPGTGVSNQPQHF
TGTGCCAGCAATCCCGGGACGGGGGTTAGCAATCAGCCCCAGCATTTT
>NA|TRBD2|TRBJ2-7|TRBV13
CASSFAGVPYEQYF
TGTGCCAGCAGCTTCGCGGGAGTTCCCTACGAGCAGTACTTC
>NA|TRBD1|TRBJ2-7|TRBV6-1
CASGPTGTGGYEQYF
TGTGCCAGCGGGCCTACCGGGACAGGGGGCTACGAGCAGTACTTC
>NA|TRBD1|TRBJ2-6|TRBV5-1
CASSSATGAGANVLTF
TGCGCCAGCAGCTCCGCGACAGGGGCCGGGGCCAACGTCCTGACTTTC
>NA|TRBD1|TRBJ1-4|TRBV5-1
CASRRDRTEKLFF
TGCGCCAGCAGGCGGGACAGGACTGAAAAACTGTTTTTT
>NA|NA|TRBJ2-7|TRBV5-6
CASSHAYEQYF
TGTGCCAGCAGCCATGCCTACGAGCAGTACTTC
>NA|TRBD1|TRBJ2-1|TRBV5-1
CASRRTGTGYNEQFF
TGCGCCAGCAGGAGAACCGGGACAGGATACAATGAGCAGTTCTTC
>NA|NA|TRBJ2-1|TRBV29-1
CSVWTSSYNEQFF
TGCAGCGTCTGGACATCCTCCTACAATGAGCAGTTCTTC
>NA|TRBD2|TRBJ2-7|TRBV5-6
CASSPPGRGFYEQYF
TGTGCCAGCAGCCCTCCAGGGAGGGGATTCTACGAGCAGTACTTC
>NA|NA|TRBJ2-1|TRBV9
CASSGGAGGGIGNEQFF
TGTGCCAGCAGCGGGGGAGCAGGTGGCGGGATAGGGAATGAGCAGTTCTTC
>NA|TRBD2|TRBJ2-1|TRBV4-2
CASSQSITGTSGRAGYNEQFF
TGTGCCAGCAGCCAAAGTATTACCGGGACTAGCGGGAGGGCCGGCTACAATGAGCAGTTCTTC
>NA|NA|TRBJ2-3|TRBV9
CASSPGLITDTQYF
TGTGCCAGCAGCCCCGGACTGATTACAGATACGCAGTATTTT
>once|NA|TRBJ2-6|TRBV5-1
CASSFSGSNVLTF
TGCGCCAGCAGCTTCTCGGGGTCCAACGTCCTGACTTTC
>NA|NA|TRBJ2-2|TRBV29-1
CSVTVNTGELFF
TGCAGCGTGACAGTAAACACCGGGGAGCTGTTTTTT
>NA|NA|TRBJ2-4|TRBV29-1
CSVAPVTKNIQYF
TGCAGCGTTGCGCCAGTGACTAAAAACATTCAGTACTTC
>NA|NA|TRBJ1-1|TRBV19
CASRMGGGANTEAFF
TGTGCCAGTAGAATGGGGGGGGGCGCGAACACTGAAGCTTTCTTT
>once|TRBD2|TRBJ2-1|TRBV5-4
CASSLRGTSGGYNEQFF
TGTGCCAGCAGCTTGAGGGGGACTAGCGGAGGGTACAATGAGCAGTTCTTC
>NA|NA|TRBJ2-3|TRBV5-4
CASSNLAASTDTQYF
TGTGCCAGCAGTAACTTAGCGGCTAGCACAGATACGCAGTATTTT
>few|NA|TRBJ1-1|TRBV27
CASGGGMNTEAFF
TGTGCCAGCGGTGGCGGGATGAACACTGAAGCTTTCTTT
>NA|NA|TRBJ2-2|TRBV7-3
CASSAQRTNTGELFF
TGTGCCAGCAGCGCGCAGAGGACGAACACCGGGGAGCTGTTTTTT
>NA|NA|TRBJ2-1|TRBV5-1
CASSPPRAGLEIF
TGCGCCAGCAGCCCCCCCCGTGCGGGACTGGAAATCTTC
>NA|TRBD2|TRBJ2-1|TRBV28
CASGHLLVAGNWFF
TGTGCCAGCGGCCATCTACTGGTAGCGGGAAATTGGTTCTTC
>NA|NA|TRBJ2-7|TRBV6-5
CASSPPTPGYEQYF
TGTGCCAGCAGTCCCCCGACTCCGGGCTACGAGCAGTACTTC
>NA|TRBD2|TRBJ2-7|TRBV9
CASSFLADSYEQYF
TGTGCCAGCAGCTTCCTAGCGGACTCCTACGAGCAGTACTTC
>NA|NA|TRBJ2-5|TRBV19
CASSISPGVIKTQYF
TGTGCCAGTAGTATTAGCCCGGGAGTCATAAAGACCCAGTACTTC
>NA|TRBD2|TRBJ2-7|TRBV5-1
CASSRTSGSTYEQYF
TGCGCCAGCAGCCGGACTAGCGGGAGCACCTACGAGCAGTACTTC
>NA|NA|TRBJ2-7|TRBV5-1
CASSHDSLRNEQYF
TGCGCCAGCAGCCATGACTCCCTCCGCAACGAGCAGTACTTC
>NA|TRBD1|TRBJ1-5|TRBV19
CASSQQGFQPQHF
TGTGCCAGTAGTCAACAGGGGTTTCAGCCCCAGCATTTT
>once|NA|TRBJ1-5|TRBV19
CASSRAASRVEPQHF
TGTGCCAGTAGCCGCGCGGCTAGCCGGGTTGAGCCCCAGCATTTT
>NA|NA|TRBJ1-3|TRBV6-1
CAGADPTASGNTIYF
TGTGCCGGGGCAGACCCGACGGCCTCTGGAAACACCATATATTTT
>NA|TRBD1|TRBJ1-1|TRBV19
CASIIHTGAMNTEAFF
TGTGCCAGTATCATTCACACAGGGGCGATGAACACTGAAGCTTTCTTT
>NA|NA|TRBJ2-3|TRBV11-2
CASEPGPGGTDTQYF
TGTGCCAGCGAACCCGGCCCGGGGGGCACAGATACGCAGTATTTT
>NA|NA|TRBJ2-7|TRBV7-2
CASSHGGASSYEQYF
TGTGCCAGCAGCCATGGAGGGGCTTCCTCCTACGAGCAGTACTTC
>NA|TRBD1|TRBJ1-1|TRBV5-1
CASSLRGQGFSAFF
TGCGCCAGCAGCTTGAGGGGACAGGGGTTTTCAGCTTTCTTT
>NA|TRBD2|TRBJ2-3|TRBV19
CASREAGYTDTQYF
TGTGCCAGTCGGGAGGCGGGTTACACAGATACGCAGTATTTT
>NA|NA|TRBJ2-7|TRBV5-8
CASSLSGTEGFYEQYF
TGTGCCAGCAGCTTATCGGGAACGGAAGGGTTCTACGAGCAGTACTTC
>NA|NA|TRBJ1-5|TRBV2
CASSERSLYSNQPQHF
TGTGCCAGCAGTGAACGGTCTCTCTATAGCAATCAGCCCCAGCATTTT
>NA|TRBD2|TRBJ2-7|TRBV19
CASSISGVHYGDEQYF
TGTGCCAGTAGTATAAGCGGGGTCCATTACGGGGACGAGCAGTACTTC
>NA|NA|TRBJ1-5|TRBV28
CASEGDNQPQHF
TGTGCCAGCGAGGGTGATAATCAGCCCCAGCATTTT
>NA|NA|TRBJ1-2|TRBV27
CASSYAGVDGYTF
TGTGCCAGCAGTTATGCAGGCGTCGATGGCTACACCTTC
>NA|TRBD1|TRBJ1-2|TRBV30
CAWSVSGQGARGYTF
TGTGCCTGGAGTGTATCCGGACAGGGGGCAAGGGGCTACACCTTC
>once|NA|TRBJ1-5|TRBV19
CASSSQGWYSNQPQHF
TGTGCCAGTAGTTCGCAGGGCTGGTATAGCAATCAGCCCCAGCATTTT
>NA|TRBD2|TRBJ2-7|TRBV5-1
CASSLLAGVSYEQYF
TGCGCCAGCAGCTTATTAGCGGGAGTGTCCTACGAGCAGTACTTC
>many|TRBD2|TRBJ2-1|TRBV19
CASSIYGTSGSDEQFF
TGTGCCAGTAGTATTTATGGGACTAGCGGGAGTGATGAGCAGTTCTTC
>NA|NA|TRBJ1-4|TRBV7-8
CASSFNRNTWEKLFF
TGTGCCAGCAGCTTTAACAGGAACACTTGGGAAAAACTGTTTTTT
>NA|TRBD2|TRBJ2-1|TRBV19
CASSIPGLAWNEQFF
TGTGCCAGTAGTATACCTGGACTAGCGTGGAATGAGCAGTTCTTC
>NA|NA|TRBJ2-3|TRBV14
CASSPAGSTDTQYF
TGTGCCAGCAGCCCTGCGGGGAGCACAGATACGCAGTATTTT
>once|NA|TRBJ2-7|TRBV6-1
CASRKGMGPYEQYF
TGTGCCAGCAGGAAGGGGATGGGGCCCTACGAGCAGTACTTC
>NA|TRBD2|TRBJ2-1|TRBV5-4
CASSNGTSGRALGEQFF
TGTGCCAGCAGCAACGGGACTAGCGGGAGGGCCCTTGGTGAGCAGTTCTTC
>NA|TRBD2|TRBJ2-7|TRBV7-9
CASSHRGDPYEQYF
TGTGCCAGCAGCCACCGGGGGGACCCTTACGAGCAGTACTTC
>once|TRBD2|TRBJ2-1|TRBV9
CASSVVSGRGNEQFF
TGTGCCAGCAGCGTAGTCAGCGGGAGGGGAAATGAGCAGTTCTTC
>NA|TRBD2|TRBJ2-6|TRBV27
CASRLAGGSGANVLTF
TGTGCCAGCAGATTAGCGGGGGGCTCTGGGGCCAACGTCCTGACTTTC